Shown below are 28 T cell receptor beta chains from a single sample sequenced in a study of Tregs in tolerant kidney transplant recipients. Assay: immunoSEQ multiplex PCR; the TCRdb copy retains only in-frame clones and omits some. The repertoire has about 77,000 clones, roughly 98% of them found once; the top ten carry roughly 0.6%. The input for sequencing was CD4+ T cells from blood, taken before the transplant. The receptors shown here come from a human donor who received a combined kidney and bone marrow transplant.

The V gene is TRBV9, the J gene TRBJ2-1; 12 positions agree with TRBD1. Germline trimming cut 3 bases from V and 9 bases from J; bases unmatched to any gene: 7. The germline V gene encodes CDR1 SGDLS and CDR2 YYNGEE. There are 15 residues in the CDR3. DNA for the CDR3: TGTGCCAGCAGCGAGGGACAGGGGGCGAAGTTTGAGCAGTTCTTC. This translates into CASSEGQGAKFEQFF.

This clone was recorded only once. The chain joins TRBV2 to TRBJ1-2; D is unclear. The V gene lost 6 bases and the J gene lost 9 bases, with 14 bases spanning the gap. The CDR3 runs to 12 residues. Germline CDR1 and CDR2: SNHLY and FYNNEI. In DNA, the CDR3 is TGTGCCAGCAGGTTGAGAATCATCCGCTACACCTTC. Amino acid sequence: CASRLRIIRYTF.

The chain uses TRBV4-1 and TRBJ2-5, with 8 bases matching TRBD2. After removal of 4 bases from V and 6 bases from J, the junction contained 7 bases not matched to a gene. Germline V gene data show CDR1 as MGHRA and CDR2 as YSYEKL. The CDR3 length is 14 residues. The CDR3 DNA follows: TGCGCCAGCAGCCCCCCCAGCGGGGGTAAGACCCAGTACTTC. Protein: CASSPPSGGKTQYF.

The V and J genes are TRBV19 and TRBJ1-4; TRBD1 matches at 7 bases. Germline CDR1 reads LNHDA; CDR2 reads SQIVND (reference sequence). The CDR3 extends over 15 amino acids. Losses at the gene ends were 1 base for V and 8 bases for J; bases not matched to a gene: 7. As DNA, the CDR3 is TGTGCCAGTAGTATAGGTACAGGGGCGGGGGAAAAACTGTTTTTT. Its translation is CASSIGTGAGEKLFF.

This clone was counted a single time. The chain couples TRBV6-1 to TRBJ1-2; a weak D match, TRBD1 (5 bases). The CDR3 loop spans 15 amino acids. The germline V gene encodes CDR1 MNHNS and CDR2 SASEGT. Trimming cost V 2 bases and J 4 bases, with 14 bases left between them. CDR3 coding DNA: TGTGCCAGCAGTGAACTGACGGGGGGATTCTATGGCTACACCTTC. It translates to CASSELTGGFYGYTF.

This clone was seen once. This sequence joins TRBV29-1 and TRBJ2-7, with 7 bases matching TRBD1. The CDR3 covers 14 residues. The V gene end was trimmed by 6 bases and the J gene end by 0 bases; junction bases not matched to a gene: 8. Germline loops: CDR1 SQVTM, CDR2 ANQGSEA. CDR3 nucleotide sequence: TGCAGCGTGGGCGAACAGGGGAGCTCCTACGAGCAGTACTTC. This encodes CSVGEQGSSYEQYF.

Note on this clone: At one end, the junction sequence differs from germline, possibly due to a read error. The CDR3 region is CASSQVGYGQYF. CDR3 sequence (DNA): TGTGCCAGCAGCCAAGTCGGGTACGGGCAGTACTTC. The chain uses TRBV14 and TRBJ2-7; unclear D gene. CDR3 size: 12 residues. The germline V gene has CDR1 SGHDN and CDR2 FVKESK.

This clone was observed once. V gene TRBV6-1 combines with J gene TRBJ1-5; 7 nucleotides line up with TRBD1. CDR3 size: 15 residues. From germline, CDR1 is MNHNS and CDR2 SASEGT. V dropped 5 bases and J dropped 0; count of bases not matched to a gene: 4. CDR3 amino acids: CASSTGDYSNQPQHF. The CDR3 DNA follows: TGTGCCAGCAGTACAGGGGATTATAGCAATCAGCCCCAGCATTTT.

The chain employs TRBV18 and TRBJ1-3; TRBD1 matches at 8 bases. Trimming at V came to 4 bases and at J to 1 base, leaving 3 bases not matched to a gene. This CDR3 is 15 amino acids long. The germline CDR1 and CDR2 sequences are KGHSH and LQKENI. In nucleotides, the CDR3 is TGTGCCAGCTCACTACAGGGGGTGTCTGGAAACACCATATATTTT. It specifies CASSLQGVSGNTIYF.

The genes are TRBV11-2 and TRBJ2-7, with 9 bases aligning to TRBD1. V shed 2 bases and J 2 bases; nucleotides not matched to a gene: 4. The CDR3 length is 15 residues. Germline lookup yields CDR1 SGHAT and CDR2 FQNNGV. CDR3: CASSLIRTGAYEQYF. In DNA form, the CDR3 reads TGTGCCAGCAGCTTAATTAGGACAGGGGCCTACGAGCAGTACTTC.

The V gene is TRBV5-8, the J gene TRBJ2-7, with D uncertain. This CDR3 contains 15 residues. The germline V and J ends were trimmed by 4 bases and 0 bases, with 14 bases remaining between them. CDR1 and CDR2 (germline): SGHTS, YDEGEE. CDR3 DNA sequence: TGTGCCAGCAGCCCCTACTCTCTGAGCTCCTACGAGCAGTACTTC. It translates to CASSPYSLSSYEQYF.

This chain uses TRBV4-1 with TRBJ1-2; no clear D gene. Per germline, CDR1 MGHRA and CDR2 YSYEKL. V was trimmed by 0 bases and J by 1 base, leaving 12 bases between them. This CDR3 contains 16 residues. The CDR3 DNA is TGCGCCAGCAGCCAAGAGGCACGATACCATAACTATGGCTACACCTTC. This sequence encodes CASSQEARYHNYGYTF.

The chain has TRBV4-3 and TRBJ1-4; 10 nucleotides line up with TRBD1. V was clipped by 2 bases and J by 14 bases; unmatched bases: 5. CDR1 is LGHNA, CDR2 YSLEER, per germline. CDR3 length: 13 amino acids. CDR3 loop: CASSQRDRGQLFF. DNA of the CDR3: TGCGCCAGCAGCCAAAGGGACAGGGGACAGCTGTTTTTT.

The chain joins TRBV5-4 to TRBJ2-5, with a possible D match to TRBD2 (6 bases). Trimming cost V 0 bases and J 0 bases, with 9 bases left between them. There are 15 residues in the CDR3. Looked up from germline, CDR1 is SGHNT and CDR2 is YYREEE (reference sequence). The CDR3 here is CASSLALANQETQYF. In DNA, the CDR3 is TGTGCCAGCAGCTTGGCTCTAGCGAACCAAGAGACCCAGTACTTC.

Concerning this clone: At one boundary the junction diverges from the germline segment, which might be a read error. The chain is built from TRBV11-3 and TRBJ1-1; D is uncertain. From germline, CDR1 is SGHNT and CDR2 YENEEA. This CDR3 comprises 13 residues. The CDR3, as DNA: TGTGCCAGCAGCGTAGATATGAACACTGAAGCTTTCTTT. Its protein is CASSVDMNTEAFF.

CDR3 sequence (DNA): TGTGCCAGCAGCTTAGTTATTCGCGGAGCAACTAATGAAAAACTGTTTTTT. This translates into CASSLVIRGATNEKLFF. The V call is TRBV7-2, the J call TRBJ1-4; the D is unclear. The CDR3 runs 17 residues. The V end lost 1 base, the J end lost 0 bases, and 12 bases lay between the germline ends. Germline V gene sequence: CDR1 SGHTA, CDR2 FQGNSA.

The chain employs TRBV4-1 and TRBJ1-1; tentatively, D is TRBD1 (5 bases). Germline V gene sequence: CDR1 MGHRA, CDR2 YSYEKL. The length of the CDR3 is 17 residues. With 0 bases removed from V and 1 base from J, the gap between germline ends came to 15 bases. In nucleotides, the CDR3 is TGCGCCAGCAGCCAAGACCGGGACTGGGGGAAGAACACTGAAGCTTTCTTT. Protein product: CASSQDRDWGKNTEAFF.

The J gene is TRBJ1-1, the V gene TRBV7-3; perhaps TRBD1 as D (6 bases). This CDR3 has 13 amino acids. V gave up 4 bases and J gave up 2 bases, with 8 bases separating them. Germline loops: CDR1 SGHTA, CDR2 FQGTGA. This CDR3 reads CASSSDRNTEAFF. The DNA for the CDR3 is TGTGCCAGCAGCTCGGACAGAAACACTGAAGCTTTCTTT.

The chain combines TRBV5-1 with TRBJ1-1; 7 positions agree with TRBD1. V trimming: 0 bases; J trimming: 5 bases; junction bases outside the gene matches: 13. This CDR3 contains 17 residues. Per germline, CDR1 SGHRS and CDR2 YFSETQ. The CDR3 is CASSLATSLRGRTEAFF. Written as DNA, the CDR3 is TGCGCCAGCAGCTTGGCCACCTCCTTAAGGGGGCGAACTGAAGCTTTCTTT.

V gene TRBV11-2 combines with J gene TRBJ1-6; no firm D call. Trimming removed 7 bases from V and 9 bases from J, with 13 bases in between. The germline CDR1 and CDR2 sequences are SGHAT and FQNNGV. This CDR3 is built from 13 residues. The CDR3 loop is CASTAAPGSPLHF. DNA of the CDR3: TGTGCCAGCACCGCGGCCCCGGGTTCACCCCTCCACTTT.

This chain links TRBV5-4 with TRBJ1-1; the match to TRBD1 covers 7 bases. This CDR3 is built from 15 residues. The germline gives CDR1 SGHNT, CDR2 YYREEE (reference sequence). Trimming cost V 4 bases and J 3 bases; bases outside gene matches: 9. The CDR3: CASSRLDRVDTEAFF. Written as DNA, the CDR3 is TGTGCCAGCAGCCGACTTGACAGGGTAGACACTGAAGCTTTCTTT.

Only one count was recorded for this clone. The J gene is TRBJ1-1, the V gene TRBV11-1, with D possibly being TRBD1 (5 bases). This CDR3 region has 14 residues. Germline V gene data show CDR1 as SGHAT and CDR2 as FQDESV (reference sequence). The germline V and J ends were trimmed by 4 bases and 5 bases, with 14 bases remaining between them. This chain's CDR3 is CASSSQEGTTEAFF. CDR3 coding DNA: TGTGCCAGCAGCTCACAGGAGGGTACGACTGAAGCTTTCTTT.

The chain uses TRBV18 and TRBJ2-3; D is unclear. The germline gives CDR1 KGHSH, CDR2 LQKENI. The CDR3 is 16 amino acids. The ends were cut back, 3 bases at V and 0 bases at J, with 13 bases in the middle. Written as DNA, the CDR3 is TGTGCCAGCTCACCCTTCTCCTCAACAAGCACAGATACGCAGTATTTT. Translated: CASSPFSSTSTDTQYF.

V gene TRBV4-3 combines with J gene TRBJ1-2, with 8 positions matching TRBD1. Trimming removed 0 bases from V and 6 bases from J; junction bases left unmatched: 12. The CDR3 extends over 17 amino acids. Germline V gene data show CDR1 as LGHNA and CDR2 as YSLEER. This CDR3 reads CASSQDPRGRVQNGYTF. In DNA form, the CDR3 reads TGCGCCAGCAGCCAAGACCCCAGGGGGCGCGTTCAAAATGGCTACACCTTC.

The chain couples TRBV7-8 to TRBJ2-6; D remains unclear. Trimming took off 3 bases at V and 2 bases at J, with 5 bases between the two ends. This CDR3 contains 14 residues. Germline values: CDR1 SGHVS, CDR2 FQNEAQ. Written as DNA, the CDR3 is TGTGCCAGCAGCTTTCGTACTGGGGCCAACGTCCTGACTTTC. Translated: CASSFRTGANVLTF.

The chain has TRBV6-5 and TRBJ2-3, with no clear D. The CDR3 consists of 14 residues. Per the germline V gene, CDR1 is MNHEY and CDR2 is SVGAGI. V lost 6 bases and J 2 bases, leaving 12 bases between the germline ends. The CDR3 DNA reads TGTGCCAGCAGCCGTATCTTTTTCACAGATACGCAGTATTTT. It translates to CASSRIFFTDTQYF.

The chain carries TRBV10-3 and TRBJ1-6, with D maybe TRBD1 (5 bases). The CDR3 runs 15 residues. Germline CDR1 reads ENHRY; CDR2 reads SYGVKD. Trimming shortened V by 3 bases and J by 2 bases, and 8 bases separated the two germline ends. DNA for the CDR3: TGTGCCATCAGTGACCAGGGTCCCTATAATTCACCCCTCCACTTT. Its translation is CAISDQGPYNSPLHF.

The chain is built from TRBV18 and TRBJ2-7; 7 nucleotides match TRBD1. Germline lookup yields CDR1 KGHSH and CDR2 LQKENI. J lost 2 bases, V lost 5 bases, and 12 bases had no gene match. The CDR3 spans 16 residues. The DNA for the CDR3 is TGTGCCAGCTCAGTTCCCGGTGTACAGGGGACCTACGAGCAGTACTTC. Residues: CASSVPGVQGTYEQYF.